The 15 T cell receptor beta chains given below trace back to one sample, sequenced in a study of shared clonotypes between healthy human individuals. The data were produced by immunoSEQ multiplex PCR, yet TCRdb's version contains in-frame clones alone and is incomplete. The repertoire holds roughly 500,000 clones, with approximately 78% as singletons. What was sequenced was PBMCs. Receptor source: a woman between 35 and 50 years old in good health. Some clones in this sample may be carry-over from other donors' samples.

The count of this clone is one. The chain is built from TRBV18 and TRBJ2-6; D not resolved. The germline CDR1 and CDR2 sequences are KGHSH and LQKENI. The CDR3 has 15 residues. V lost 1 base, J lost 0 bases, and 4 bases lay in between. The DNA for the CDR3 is TGTGCCAGCTCACCACTGGTCTCTGGGGCCAACGTCCTGACTTTC. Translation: CASSPLVSGANVLTF. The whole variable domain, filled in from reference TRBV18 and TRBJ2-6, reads NAGVMQNPRHLVRRRGQEARLRCSPMKGHSHVYWYRQLPEEGLKFMVYLQKENIIDESGMPKERFSAEFPKEGPSILRIQQVVRGDSAAYFCASSPLVSGANVLTFGAGSRLTVL.

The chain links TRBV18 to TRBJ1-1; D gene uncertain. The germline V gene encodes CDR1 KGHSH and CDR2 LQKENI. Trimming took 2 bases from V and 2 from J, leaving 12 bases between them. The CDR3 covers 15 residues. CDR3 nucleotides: TGTGCCAGCTCACCATCTGCAGATCATAACACTGAAGCTTTCTTT. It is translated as CASSPSADHNTEAFF.

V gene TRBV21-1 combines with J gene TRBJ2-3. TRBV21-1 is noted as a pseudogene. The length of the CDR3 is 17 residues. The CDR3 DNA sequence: TGTGCCAGCAGCAAAGCGAAAGGAAGTTTTTCCACGGATACGCAGTATTTT. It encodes CASSKAKGSFSTDTQYF.

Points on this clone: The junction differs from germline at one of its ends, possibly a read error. The CDR3 DNA is TGTCAAACAGGGATGAGGGATGGCTACACCTTC. Its protein product is CQTGMRDGYTF. J is TRBJ1-2 and V is TRBV29-1; D possibly corresponds to TRBD1 (6 bases). The CDR3 is 11 residues long. The germline gives CDR1 SQVTM, CDR2 ANQGSEA.

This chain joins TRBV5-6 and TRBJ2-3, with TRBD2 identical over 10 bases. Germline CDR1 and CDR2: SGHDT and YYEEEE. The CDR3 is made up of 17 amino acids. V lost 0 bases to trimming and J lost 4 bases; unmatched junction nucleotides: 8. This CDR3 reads CASSLEGAGGFSDTQYF. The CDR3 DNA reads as TGTGCCAGCAGCTTGGAGGGAGCGGGAGGGTTTTCAGATACGCAGTATTTT.

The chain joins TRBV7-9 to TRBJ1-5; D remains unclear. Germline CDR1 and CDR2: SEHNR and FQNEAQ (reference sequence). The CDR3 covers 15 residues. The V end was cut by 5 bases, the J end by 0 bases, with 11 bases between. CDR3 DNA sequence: TGTGCCAGCAGCCGAGGGTCATCTAGCAATCAGCCCCAGCATTTT. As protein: CASSRGSSSNQPQHF.

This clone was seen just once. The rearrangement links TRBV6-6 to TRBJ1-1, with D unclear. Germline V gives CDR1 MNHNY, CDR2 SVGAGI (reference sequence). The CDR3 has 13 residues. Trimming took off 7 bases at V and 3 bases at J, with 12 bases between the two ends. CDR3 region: CASKPGRHTEAFF. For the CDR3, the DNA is TGTGCCAGCAAACCAGGTCGTCACACTGAAGCTTTCTTT.

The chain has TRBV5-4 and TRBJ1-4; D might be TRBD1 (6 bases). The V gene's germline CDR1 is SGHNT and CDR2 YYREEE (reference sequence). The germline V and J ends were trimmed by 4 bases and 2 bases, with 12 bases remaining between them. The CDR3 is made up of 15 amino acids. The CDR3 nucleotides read TGTGCCAGCAGCCCATTCCAGGGGACTAATGAAAAACTGTTTTTT. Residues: CASSPFQGTNEKLFF.

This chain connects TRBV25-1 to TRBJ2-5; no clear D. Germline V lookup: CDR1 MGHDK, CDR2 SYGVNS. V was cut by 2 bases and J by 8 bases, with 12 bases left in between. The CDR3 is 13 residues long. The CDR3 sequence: CASSEVPVATQYF. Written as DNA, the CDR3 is TGTGCCAGCAGTGAAGTCCCGGTGGCAACCCAGTACTTC.

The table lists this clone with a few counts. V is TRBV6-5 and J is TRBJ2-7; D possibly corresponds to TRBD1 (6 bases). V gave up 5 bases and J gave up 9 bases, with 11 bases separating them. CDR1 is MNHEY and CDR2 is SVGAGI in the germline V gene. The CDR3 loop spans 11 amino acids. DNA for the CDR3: TGTGCCAGCAGTCCAGGGGTGTGGCAGTACTTC. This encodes CASSPGVWQYF.

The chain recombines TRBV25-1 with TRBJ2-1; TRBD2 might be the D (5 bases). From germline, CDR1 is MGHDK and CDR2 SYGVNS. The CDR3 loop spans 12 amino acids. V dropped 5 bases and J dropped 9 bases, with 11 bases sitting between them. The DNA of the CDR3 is TGTGCCAGCAGTCCGCGCGAGGGTGAGCAGTTCTTC. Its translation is CASSPREGEQFF.

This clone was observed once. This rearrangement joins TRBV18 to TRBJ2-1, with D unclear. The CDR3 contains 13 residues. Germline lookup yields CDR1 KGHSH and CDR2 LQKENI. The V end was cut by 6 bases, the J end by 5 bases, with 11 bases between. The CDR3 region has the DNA TGTGCCAGCTCGGGCTCCCAAGACAATGAGCAGTTCTTC. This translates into CASSGSQDNEQFF.

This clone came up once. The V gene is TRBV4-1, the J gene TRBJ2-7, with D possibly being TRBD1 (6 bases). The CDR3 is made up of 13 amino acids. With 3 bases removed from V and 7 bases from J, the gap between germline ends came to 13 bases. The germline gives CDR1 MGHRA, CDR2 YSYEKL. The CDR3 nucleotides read TGCGCCAGCAGCCAGAACAGGGATGGGGAGCAGTACTTC. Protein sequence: CASSQNRDGEQYF.

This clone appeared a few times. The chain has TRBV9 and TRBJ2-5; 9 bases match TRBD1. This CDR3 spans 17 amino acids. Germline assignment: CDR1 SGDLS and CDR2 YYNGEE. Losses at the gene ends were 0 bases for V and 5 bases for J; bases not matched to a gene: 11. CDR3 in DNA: TGTGCCAGCAGCGTAGGAACGATGGACAGGGGACAGGAGACCCAGTACTTC. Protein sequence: CASSVGTMDRGQETQYF. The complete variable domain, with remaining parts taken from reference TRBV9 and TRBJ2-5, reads DSGVTQTPKHLITATGQRVTLRCSPRSGDLSVYWYQQSLDQGLQFLIQYYNGEERAKGNILERFSAQQFPDLHSELNLSSLELGDSALYFCASSVGTMDRGQETQYFGPGTRLLVL.

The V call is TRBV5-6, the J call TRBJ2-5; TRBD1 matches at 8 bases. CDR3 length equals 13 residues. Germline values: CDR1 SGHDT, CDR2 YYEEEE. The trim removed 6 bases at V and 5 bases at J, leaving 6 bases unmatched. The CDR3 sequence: CASTKDRVETQYF. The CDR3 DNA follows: TGTGCCAGCACCAAGGACAGGGTCGAGACCCAGTACTTC.